These 5 T cell receptor beta chains were sequenced from one sample in a study of T cell changes during pregnancy in multiple sclerosis. TCRdb keeps only in-frame clones here, not all; method: immunoSEQ multiplex PCR. The sample includes approximately 88,000 clones, 94% of them seen just once. The source material was peripheral blood, sampled in the third trimester of pregnancy. Receptors originate from a female donor with multiple sclerosis, enrolled in a pregnancy study.

The genes are TRBV30 and TRBJ2-7; TRBD2 might be the D (6 bases). CDR1 and CDR2 (germline): GTSNPN, SVGIG (reference sequence). Trimming cost V 5 bases and J 6 bases, with 17 bases left between them. The CDR3 spans 13 residues. CDR3 loop: CAWRGGGFGEQYF. The CDR3 DNA is TGTGCCTGGCGGGGAGGCGGGTTCGGCGAGCAGTACTTC.

This rearrangement joins TRBV18 to TRBJ1-3, with D maybe TRBD1 (5 bases). The CDR3 is 14 amino acids. The germline gives CDR1 KGHSH, CDR2 LQKENI. The ends were cut back, 3 bases at V and 1 base at J, with 7 bases in the middle. Written as DNA, the CDR3 is TGTGCCAGCTCACCCCAGGGTTCTGGAAACACCATATATTTT. Its translation: CASSPQGSGNTIYF.

The V call is TRBV2, the J call TRBJ1-1; D call uncertain. The length of the CDR3 is 15 residues. CDR1 and CDR2 from the germline V gene are SNHLY and FYNNEI. Trimming took 2 bases from V and 0 from J, leaving 10 bases between them. The CDR3 bases are TGTGCCAGCAGTGAAATGAGAATACTGAACACTGAAGCTTTCTTT. This gives the protein CASSEMRILNTEAFF.

This chain links TRBV27 with TRBJ1-1; D possibly corresponds to TRBD1 (5 bases). This CDR3 has 15 residues. Trimming removed 7 bases from V and 2 bases from J, with 17 bases in between. Germline CDR1 and CDR2: MNHEY and SMNVEV (reference sequence). In DNA, the CDR3 is TGTGCCAGCATCGGGACTGGCCTAATTAACACTGAAGCTTTCTTT. Protein sequence: CASIGTGLINTEAFF.

V gene TRBV4-3 combines with J gene TRBJ2-7, with 9 positions matching TRBD2. V trimming: 0 bases; J trimming: 2 bases; junction bases outside the gene matches: 5. The CDR3 consists of 16 residues. Germline V gene sequence: CDR1 LGHNA, CDR2 YSLEER. CDR3 protein: CASSQDAGGVPYEQYF. The CDR3 DNA reads as TGCGCCAGCAGCCAAGATGCGGGAGGGGTCCCCTACGAGCAGTACTTC.